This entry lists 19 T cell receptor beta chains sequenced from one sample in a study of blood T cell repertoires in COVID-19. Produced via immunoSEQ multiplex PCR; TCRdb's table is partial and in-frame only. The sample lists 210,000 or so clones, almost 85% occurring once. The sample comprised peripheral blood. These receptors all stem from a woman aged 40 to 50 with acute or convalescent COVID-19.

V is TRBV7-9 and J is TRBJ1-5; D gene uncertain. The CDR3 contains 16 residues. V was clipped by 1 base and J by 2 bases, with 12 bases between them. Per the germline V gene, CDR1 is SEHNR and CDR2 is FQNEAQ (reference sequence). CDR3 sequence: CASSLGYGVGNQPQHF. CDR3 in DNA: TGTGCCAGCAGCTTAGGGTACGGGGTCGGCAATCAGCCCCAGCATTTT.

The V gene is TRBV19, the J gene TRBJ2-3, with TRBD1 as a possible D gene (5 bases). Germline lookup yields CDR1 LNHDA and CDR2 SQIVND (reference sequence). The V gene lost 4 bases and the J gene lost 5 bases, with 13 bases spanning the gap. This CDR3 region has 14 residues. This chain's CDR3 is CASSKPDRGDTQYF. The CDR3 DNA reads TGTGCCAGTAGTAAACCCGATAGGGGAGATACGCAGTATTTT.

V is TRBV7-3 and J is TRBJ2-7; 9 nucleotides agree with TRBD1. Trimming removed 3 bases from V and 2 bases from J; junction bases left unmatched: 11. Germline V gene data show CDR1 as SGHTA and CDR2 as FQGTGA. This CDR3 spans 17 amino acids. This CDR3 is CASSLTGGSGNPYEQYF. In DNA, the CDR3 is TGTGCCAGCAGCTTGACAGGGGGAAGTGGAAACCCCTACGAGCAGTACTTC.

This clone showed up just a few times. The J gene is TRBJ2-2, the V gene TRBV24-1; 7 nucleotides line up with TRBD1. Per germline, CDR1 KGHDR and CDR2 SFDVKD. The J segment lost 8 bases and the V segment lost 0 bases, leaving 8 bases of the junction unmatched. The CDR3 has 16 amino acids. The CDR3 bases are TGTGCCACCAGTGATTTGCGGGCAGGGGGAATGGGGGAGCTGTTTTTT. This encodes CATSDLRAGGMGELFF.

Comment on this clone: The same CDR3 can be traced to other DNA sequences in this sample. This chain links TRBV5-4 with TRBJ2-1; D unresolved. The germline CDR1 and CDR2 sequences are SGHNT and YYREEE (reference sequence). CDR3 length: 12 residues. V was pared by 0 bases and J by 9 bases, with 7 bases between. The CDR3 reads CASSLGAGEQFF. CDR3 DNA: TGTGCCAGCAGCTTGGGGGCCGGTGAGCAGTTCTTC.

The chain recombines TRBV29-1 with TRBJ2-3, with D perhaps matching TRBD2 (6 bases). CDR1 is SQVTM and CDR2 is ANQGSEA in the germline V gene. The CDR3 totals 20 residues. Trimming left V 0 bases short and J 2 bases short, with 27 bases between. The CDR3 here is CSVEDGERAFFSRDTDTQYF. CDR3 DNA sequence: TGCAGCGTTGAAGATGGGGAGCGGGCTTTCTTCTCACGAGACACAGATACGCAGTATTTT.

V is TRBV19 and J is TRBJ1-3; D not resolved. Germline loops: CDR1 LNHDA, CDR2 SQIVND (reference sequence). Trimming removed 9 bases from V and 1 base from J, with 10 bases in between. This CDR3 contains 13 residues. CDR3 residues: CASGWSSGNTIYF. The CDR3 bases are TGTGCCAGCGGGTGGAGTTCTGGAAACACCATATATTTT.

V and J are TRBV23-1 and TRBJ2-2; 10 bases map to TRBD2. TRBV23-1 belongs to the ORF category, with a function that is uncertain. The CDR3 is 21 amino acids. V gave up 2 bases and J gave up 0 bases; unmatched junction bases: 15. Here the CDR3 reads CASSQIPRGLADPPNTGELFF. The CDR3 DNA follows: TGCGCCAGCAGTCAAATACCTCGCGGACTAGCGGACCCCCCGAACACCGGGGAGCTGTTTTTT.

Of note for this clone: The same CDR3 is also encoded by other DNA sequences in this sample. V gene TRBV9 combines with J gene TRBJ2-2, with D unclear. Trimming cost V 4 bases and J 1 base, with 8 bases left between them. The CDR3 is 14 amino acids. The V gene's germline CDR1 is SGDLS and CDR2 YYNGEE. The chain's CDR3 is CASSPRLNTGELFF. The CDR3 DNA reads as TGTGCCAGCAGCCCCAGGTTGAACACCGGGGAGCTGTTTTTT.

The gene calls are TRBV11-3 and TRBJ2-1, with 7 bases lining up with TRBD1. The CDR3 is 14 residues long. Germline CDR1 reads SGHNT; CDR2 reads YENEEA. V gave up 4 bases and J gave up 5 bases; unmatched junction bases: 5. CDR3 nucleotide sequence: TGTGCCAGCAGCTCCCGACAGGGCCACAATGAGCAGTTCTTC. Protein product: CASSSRQGHNEQFF.

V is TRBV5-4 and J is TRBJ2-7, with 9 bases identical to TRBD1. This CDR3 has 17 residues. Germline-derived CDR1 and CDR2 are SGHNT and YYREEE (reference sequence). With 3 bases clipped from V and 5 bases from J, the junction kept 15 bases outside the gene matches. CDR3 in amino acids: CASSSTPDRGDQHEQYF. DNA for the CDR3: TGTGCCAGCAGCTCTACCCCGGACAGGGGAGATCAGCACGAGCAGTACTTC.

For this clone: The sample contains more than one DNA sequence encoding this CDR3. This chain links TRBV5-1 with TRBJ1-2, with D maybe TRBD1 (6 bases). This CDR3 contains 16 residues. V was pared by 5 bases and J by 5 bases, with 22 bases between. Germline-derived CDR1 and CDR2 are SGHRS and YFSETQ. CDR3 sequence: CASSPTGTDSQYGYTF. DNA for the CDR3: TGCGCCAGCAGTCCGACCGGCACGGACAGTCAATATGGCTACACCTTC.

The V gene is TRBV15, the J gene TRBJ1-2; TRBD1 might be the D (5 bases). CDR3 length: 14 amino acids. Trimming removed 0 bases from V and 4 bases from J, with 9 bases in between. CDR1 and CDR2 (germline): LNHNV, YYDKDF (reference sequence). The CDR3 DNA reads TGTGCCACCAGCAGAGAGGGGCAGGTCTATGGCTACACCTTC. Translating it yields CATSREGQVYGYTF. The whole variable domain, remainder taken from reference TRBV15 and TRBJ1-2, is DAMVIQNPRYQVTQFGKPVTLSCSQTLNHNVMYWYQQKSSQAPKLLFHYYDKDFNNEADTPDNFQSRRPNTSFCFLDIRSPGLGDTAMYLCATSREGQVYGYTFGSGTRLTVV.

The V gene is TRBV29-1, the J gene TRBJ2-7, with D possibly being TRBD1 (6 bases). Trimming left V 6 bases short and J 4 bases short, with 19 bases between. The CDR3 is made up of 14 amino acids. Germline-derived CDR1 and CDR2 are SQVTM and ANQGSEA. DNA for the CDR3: TGCAGCGTGACCCCGGGACAAACGAGGTACGAGCAGTACTTC. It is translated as CSVTPGQTRYEQYF.

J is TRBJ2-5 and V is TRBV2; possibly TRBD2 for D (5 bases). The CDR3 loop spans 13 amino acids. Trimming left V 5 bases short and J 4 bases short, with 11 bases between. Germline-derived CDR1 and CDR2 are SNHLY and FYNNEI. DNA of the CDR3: TGTGCCAGCAGTAGTAGCGTGAGAGAGACCCAGTACTTC. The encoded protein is CASSSSVRETQYF. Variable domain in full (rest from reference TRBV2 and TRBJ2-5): EPEVTQTPSHQVTQMGQEVILRCVPISNHLYFYWYRQILGQKVEFLVSFYNNEISEKSEIFDDQFSVERPDGSNFTLKIRSTKLEDSAMYFCASSSSVRETQYFGPGTRLLVL.

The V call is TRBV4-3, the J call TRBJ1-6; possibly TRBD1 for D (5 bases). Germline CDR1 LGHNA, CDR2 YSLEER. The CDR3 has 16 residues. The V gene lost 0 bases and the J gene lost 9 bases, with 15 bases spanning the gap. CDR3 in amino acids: CASSQDQGQGSSPLHF. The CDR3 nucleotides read TGCGCCAGCAGCCAAGATCAGGGTCAGGGATCTTCACCCCTCCACTTT.

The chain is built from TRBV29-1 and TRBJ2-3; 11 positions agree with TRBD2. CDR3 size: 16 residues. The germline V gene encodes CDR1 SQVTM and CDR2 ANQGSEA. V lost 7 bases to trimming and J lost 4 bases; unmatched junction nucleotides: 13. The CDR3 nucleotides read TGCAGCGCCTCGGATAGCGGGAGGGCTATGGCAGATACGCAGTATTTT. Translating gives CSASDSGRAMADTQYF.

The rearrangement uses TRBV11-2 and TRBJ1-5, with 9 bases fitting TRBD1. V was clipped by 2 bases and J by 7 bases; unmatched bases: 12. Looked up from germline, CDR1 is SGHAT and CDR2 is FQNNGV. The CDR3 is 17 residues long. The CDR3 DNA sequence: TGTGCCAGCAGCTTAAGTGGGACAGGGAGAAGGCGGCAGCCCCAGCATTTT. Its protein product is CASSLSGTGRRRQPQHF.

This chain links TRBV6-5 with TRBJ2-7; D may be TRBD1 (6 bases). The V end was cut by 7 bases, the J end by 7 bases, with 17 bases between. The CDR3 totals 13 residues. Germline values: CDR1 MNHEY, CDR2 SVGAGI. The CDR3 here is CASTDSQGWEQYF. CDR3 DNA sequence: TGTGCCAGCACCGACTCACAGGGTTGGGAGCAGTACTTC.